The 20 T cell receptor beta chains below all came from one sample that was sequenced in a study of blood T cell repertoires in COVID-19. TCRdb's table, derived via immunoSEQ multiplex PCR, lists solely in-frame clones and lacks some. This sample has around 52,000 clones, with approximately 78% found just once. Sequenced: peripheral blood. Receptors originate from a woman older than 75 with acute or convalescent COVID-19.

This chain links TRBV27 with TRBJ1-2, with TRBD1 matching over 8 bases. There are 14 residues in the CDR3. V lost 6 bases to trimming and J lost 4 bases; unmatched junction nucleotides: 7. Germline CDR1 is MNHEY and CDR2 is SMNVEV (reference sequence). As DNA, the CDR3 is TGTGCCAGCAGGCCGACAGGGGCGGTCTATGGCTACACCTTC. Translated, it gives CASRPTGAVYGYTF.

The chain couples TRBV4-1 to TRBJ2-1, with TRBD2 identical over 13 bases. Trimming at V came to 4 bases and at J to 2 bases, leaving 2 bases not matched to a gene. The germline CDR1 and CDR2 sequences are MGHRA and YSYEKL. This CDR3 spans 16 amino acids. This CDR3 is CASSLGLAGPYNEQFF. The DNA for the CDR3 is TGCGCCAGCAGCCTGGGACTAGCGGGACCCTACAATGAGCAGTTCTTC.

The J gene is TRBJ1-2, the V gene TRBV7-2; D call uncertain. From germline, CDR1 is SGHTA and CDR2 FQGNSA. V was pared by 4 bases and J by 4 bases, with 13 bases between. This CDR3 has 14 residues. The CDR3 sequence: CASSSTGLVYGYTF. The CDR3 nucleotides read TGTGCCAGCAGCTCGACCGGACTGGTCTATGGCTACACCTTC.

CDR3 sequence: CASSQNRGRVSEAFF. The CDR3 DNA follows: TGTGCCAGCAGCCAAAACAGGGGGCGGGTGTCTGAAGCTTTCTTT. This sequence joins TRBV7-8 and TRBJ1-1, with 9 bases fitting TRBD1. The CDR3 loop spans 15 amino acids. The V and J ends lost 5 bases and 6 bases, in that order; junction bases with no gene match: 10. CDR1 and CDR2 from the germline V gene are SGHVS and FQNEAQ.

The CDR3 region is CASSNARWTANTEAFF. CDR3 coding DNA: TGTGCCAGCAGTAACGCCCGATGGACAGCGAACACTGAAGCTTTCTTT. This chain uses TRBV6-2 or TRBV6-3 with TRBJ1-1; tentative D call: TRBD1 (6 bases). The ends were cut back, 5 bases at V and 1 base at J, with 17 bases in the middle. Looked up from germline, CDR1 is MNHEY and CDR2 is SVGEGT. This CDR3 comprises 16 residues.

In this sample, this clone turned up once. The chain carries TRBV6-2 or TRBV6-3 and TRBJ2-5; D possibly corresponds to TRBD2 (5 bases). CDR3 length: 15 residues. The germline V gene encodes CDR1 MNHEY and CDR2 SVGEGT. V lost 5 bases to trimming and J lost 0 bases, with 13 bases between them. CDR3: CASSNRGSNQETQYF. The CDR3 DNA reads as TGTGCCAGCAGTAACCGAGGGTCTAACCAAGAGACCCAGTACTTC.

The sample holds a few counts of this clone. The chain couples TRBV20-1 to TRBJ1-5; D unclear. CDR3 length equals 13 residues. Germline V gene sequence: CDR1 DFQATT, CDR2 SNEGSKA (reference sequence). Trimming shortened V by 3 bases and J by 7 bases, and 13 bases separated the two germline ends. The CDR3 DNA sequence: TGCAGTGCTAGTGCGGGGTTGGAACAGCCCCAGCATTTT. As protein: CSASAGLEQPQHF.

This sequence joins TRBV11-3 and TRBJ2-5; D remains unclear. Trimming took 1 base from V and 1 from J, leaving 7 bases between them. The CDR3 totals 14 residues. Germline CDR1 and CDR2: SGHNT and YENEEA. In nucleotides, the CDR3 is TGTGCCAGCAGCTTAGGAGGAAGCCAAGAGACCCAGTACTTC. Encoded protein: CASSLGGSQETQYF.

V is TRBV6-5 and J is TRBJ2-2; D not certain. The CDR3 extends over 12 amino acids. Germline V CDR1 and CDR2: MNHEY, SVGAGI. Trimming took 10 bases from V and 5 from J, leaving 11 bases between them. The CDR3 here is CATLSETGELFF. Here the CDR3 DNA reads TGTGCCACGCTATCTGAGACCGGGGAGCTGTTTTTT.

The CDR3 DNA reads TGTGCCAGCGGGCAGGGTCGTAATGAGCAGTTCTTC. Protein sequence: CASGQGRNEQFF. The rearrangement joins TRBV5-8 to TRBJ2-1, with TRBD1 as a possible D gene (5 bases). The CDR3 runs to 12 residues. Trimming pared 7 bases from V and 7 bases from J, leaving 12 bases between. Germline V gives CDR1 SGHTS, CDR2 YDEGEE.

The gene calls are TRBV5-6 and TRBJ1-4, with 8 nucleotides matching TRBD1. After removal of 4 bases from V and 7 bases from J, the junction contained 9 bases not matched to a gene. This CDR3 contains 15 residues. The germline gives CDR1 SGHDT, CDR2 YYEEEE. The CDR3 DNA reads TGTGCCAGCAGCGGCCGGGACAGGCTTCCTGAAAAACTGTTTTTT. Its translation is CASSGRDRLPEKLFF.

The CDR3 loop reads CASSPRRESYEQYF. DNA for the CDR3: TGTGCCAGCAGCCCCCGGCGGGAGTCCTACGAGCAGTACTTC. This chain joins TRBV6-5 and TRBJ2-7; 7 bases fit TRBD2. Germline V gives CDR1 MNHEY, CDR2 SVGAGI. J lost 1 base, V lost 6 bases, and 6 bases had no gene match. The CDR3 runs to 14 residues.

The CDR3 region is CASSYTSGDTDTQYF. For the CDR3, the DNA is TGCGCCAGCAGCTACACTAGCGGGGACACAGATACGCAGTATTTT. V gene TRBV5-1 combines with J gene TRBJ2-3; 10 bases line up with TRBD2. Germline CDR1 reads SGHRS; CDR2 reads YFSETQ. V dropped 3 bases and J dropped 2; count of bases not matched to a gene: 3. This CDR3 region has 15 residues.

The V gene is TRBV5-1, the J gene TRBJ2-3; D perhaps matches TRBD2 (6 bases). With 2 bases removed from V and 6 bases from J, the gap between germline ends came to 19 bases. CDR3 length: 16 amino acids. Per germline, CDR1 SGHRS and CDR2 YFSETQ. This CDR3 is CASSLSGGNVRDTQYF. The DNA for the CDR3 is TGCGCCAGCAGCTTATCCGGGGGTAACGTTCGCGATACGCAGTATTTT.

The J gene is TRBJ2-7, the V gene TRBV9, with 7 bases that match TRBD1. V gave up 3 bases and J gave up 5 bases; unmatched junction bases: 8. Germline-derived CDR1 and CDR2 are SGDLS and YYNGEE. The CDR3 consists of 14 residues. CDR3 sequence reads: CASSGSGTVNEQYF. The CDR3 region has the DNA TGTGCCAGCAGCGGTTCCGGGACAGTCAACGAGCAGTACTTC. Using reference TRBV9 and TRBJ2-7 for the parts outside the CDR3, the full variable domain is DSGVTQTPKHLITATGQRVTLRCSPRSGDLSVYWYQQSLDQGLQFLIQYYNGEERAKGNILERFSAQQFPDLHSELNLSSLELGDSALYFCASSGSGTVNEQYFGPGTRLTVT.

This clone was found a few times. Here the CDR3 reads CASTSWTDYKNEQFF. CDR3 sequence (DNA): TGTGCCAGCACGAGCTGGACGGACTACAAGAATGAGCAGTTCTTC. The chain recombines TRBV7-9 with TRBJ2-1, with D perhaps matching TRBD2 (6 bases). V lost 7 bases and J 7 bases, leaving 20 bases between the germline ends. The CDR3 is 15 residues long. Germline-derived CDR1 and CDR2 are SEHNR and FQNEAQ (reference sequence).

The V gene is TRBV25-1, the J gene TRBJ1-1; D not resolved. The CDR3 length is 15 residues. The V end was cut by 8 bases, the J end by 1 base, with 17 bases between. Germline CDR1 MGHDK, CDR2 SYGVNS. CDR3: CASSHSTGWNTEAFF. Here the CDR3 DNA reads TGTGCCAGCTCGCACTCCACCGGTTGGAACACTGAAGCTTTCTTT. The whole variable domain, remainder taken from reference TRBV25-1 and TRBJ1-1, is EADIYQTPRYLVIGTGKKITLECSQTMGHDKMYWYQQDPGMELHLIHYSYGVNSTEKGDLSSESTVSRIRTEHFPLTLESARPSHTSQYLCASSHSTGWNTEAFFGQGTRLTVV.

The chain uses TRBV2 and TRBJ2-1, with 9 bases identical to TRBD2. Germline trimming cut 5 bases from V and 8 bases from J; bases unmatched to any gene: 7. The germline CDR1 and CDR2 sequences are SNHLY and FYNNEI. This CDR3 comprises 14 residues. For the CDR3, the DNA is TGTGCCAGCAGTTCCCGTAGCGGGAGCGATGAGCAGTTCTTC. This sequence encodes CASSSRSGSDEQFF.

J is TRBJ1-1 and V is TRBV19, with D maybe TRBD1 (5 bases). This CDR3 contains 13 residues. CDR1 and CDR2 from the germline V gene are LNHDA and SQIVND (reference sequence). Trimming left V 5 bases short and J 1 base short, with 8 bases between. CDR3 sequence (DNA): TGTGCCAGTAGTGCACAGGAGAACACTGAAGCTTTCTTT. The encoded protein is CASSAQENTEAFF.

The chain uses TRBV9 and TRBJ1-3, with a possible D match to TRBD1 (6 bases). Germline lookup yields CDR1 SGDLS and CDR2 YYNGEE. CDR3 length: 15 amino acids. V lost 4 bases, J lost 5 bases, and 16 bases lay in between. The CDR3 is CASSPEDRRRNTIYF. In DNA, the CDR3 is TGTGCCAGCAGCCCTGAGGACAGAAGAAGAAACACCATATATTTT. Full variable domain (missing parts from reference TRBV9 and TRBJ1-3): DSGVTQTPKHLITATGQRVTLRCSPRSGDLSVYWYQQSLDQGLQFLIQYYNGEERAKGNILERFSAQQFPDLHSELNLSSLELGDSALYFCASSPEDRRRNTIYFGEGSWLTVV.